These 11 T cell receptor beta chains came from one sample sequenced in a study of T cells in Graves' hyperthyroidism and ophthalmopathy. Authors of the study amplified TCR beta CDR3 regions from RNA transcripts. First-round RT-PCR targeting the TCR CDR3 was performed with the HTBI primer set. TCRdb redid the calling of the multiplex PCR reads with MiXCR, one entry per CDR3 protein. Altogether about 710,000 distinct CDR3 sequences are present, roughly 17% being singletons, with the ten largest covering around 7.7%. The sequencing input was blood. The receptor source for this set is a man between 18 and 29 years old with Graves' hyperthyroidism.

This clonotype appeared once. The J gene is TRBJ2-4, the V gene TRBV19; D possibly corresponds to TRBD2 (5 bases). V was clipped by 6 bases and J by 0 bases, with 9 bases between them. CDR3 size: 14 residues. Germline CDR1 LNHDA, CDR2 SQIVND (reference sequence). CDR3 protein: CASRDLIAKNIQYF. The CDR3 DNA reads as TGTGCCAGTAGGGACTTAATAGCCAAAAACATTCAGTACTTC.

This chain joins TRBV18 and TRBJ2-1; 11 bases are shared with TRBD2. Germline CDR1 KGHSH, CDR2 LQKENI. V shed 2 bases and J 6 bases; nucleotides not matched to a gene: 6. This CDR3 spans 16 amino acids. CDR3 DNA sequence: TGTGCCAGCTCACCAAAAGGGCTAGCGGGAGGCAATGAGCAGTTCTTC. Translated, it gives CASSPKGLAGGNEQFF. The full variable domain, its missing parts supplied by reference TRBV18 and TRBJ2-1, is NAGVMQNPRHLVRRRGQEARLRCSPMKGHSHVYWYRQLPEEGLKFMVYLQKENIIDESGMPKERFSAEFPKEGPSILRIQQVVRGDSAAYFCASSPKGLAGGNEQFFGPGTRLTVL.

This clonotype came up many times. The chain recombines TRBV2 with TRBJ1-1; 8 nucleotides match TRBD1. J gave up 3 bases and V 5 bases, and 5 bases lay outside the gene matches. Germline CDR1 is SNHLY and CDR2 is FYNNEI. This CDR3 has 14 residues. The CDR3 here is CASSRDRTDTEAFF. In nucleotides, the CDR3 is TGTGCCAGCAGTCGGGACAGGACTGACACTGAAGCTTTCTTT.

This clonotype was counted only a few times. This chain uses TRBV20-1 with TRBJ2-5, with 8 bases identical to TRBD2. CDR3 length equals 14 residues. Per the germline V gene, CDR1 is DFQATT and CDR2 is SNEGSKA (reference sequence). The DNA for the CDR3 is TGCAGCCCAGGCGGGAGGAGGTCCCAAGAGACCCAGTACTTC. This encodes CSPGGRRSQETQYF.

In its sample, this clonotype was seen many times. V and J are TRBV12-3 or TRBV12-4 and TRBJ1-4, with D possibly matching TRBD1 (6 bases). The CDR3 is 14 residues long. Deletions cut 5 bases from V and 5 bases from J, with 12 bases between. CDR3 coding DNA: TGTGCCAGCAGTACGACAGGTTCGAATGAAAAACTGTTTTTT. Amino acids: CASSTTGSNEKLFF.

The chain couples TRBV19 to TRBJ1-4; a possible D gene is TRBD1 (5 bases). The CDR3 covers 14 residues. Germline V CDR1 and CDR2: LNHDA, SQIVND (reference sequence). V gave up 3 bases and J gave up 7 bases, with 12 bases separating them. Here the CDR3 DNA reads TGTGCCAGTAGTATCTGGCAGGGCGGTGAAAAACTGTTTTTT. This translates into CASSIWQGGEKLFF.

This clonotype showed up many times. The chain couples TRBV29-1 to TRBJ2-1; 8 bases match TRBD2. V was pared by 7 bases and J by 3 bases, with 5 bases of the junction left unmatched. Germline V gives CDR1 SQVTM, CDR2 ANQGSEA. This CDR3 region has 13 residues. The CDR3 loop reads CSASGTSYNEQFF. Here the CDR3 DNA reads TGCAGCGCCTCCGGGACTAGCTACAATGAGCAGTTCTTC.

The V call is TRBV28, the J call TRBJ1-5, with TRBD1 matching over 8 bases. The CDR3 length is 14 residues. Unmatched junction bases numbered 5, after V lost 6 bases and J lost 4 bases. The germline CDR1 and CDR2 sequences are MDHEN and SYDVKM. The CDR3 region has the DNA TGTGCCAGCAGAGCGACAGGGGAAAATCAGCCCCAGCATTTT. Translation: CASRATGENQPQHF.

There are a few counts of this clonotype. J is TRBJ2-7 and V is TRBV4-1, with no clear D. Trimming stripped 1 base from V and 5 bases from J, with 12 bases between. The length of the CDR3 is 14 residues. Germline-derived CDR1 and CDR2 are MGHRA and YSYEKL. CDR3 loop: CASSQGHPRDEQYF. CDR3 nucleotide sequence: TGCGCCAGCAGCCAAGGGCACCCAAGGGACGAGCAGTACTTC.

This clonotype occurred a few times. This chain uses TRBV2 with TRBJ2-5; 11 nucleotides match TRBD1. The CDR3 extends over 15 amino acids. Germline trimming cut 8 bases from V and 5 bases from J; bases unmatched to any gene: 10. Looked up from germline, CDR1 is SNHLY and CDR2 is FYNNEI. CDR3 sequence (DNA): TGTGCCAGCTGGACAGGGGGCGCCTTGGCCGAGACCCAGTACTTC. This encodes CASWTGGALAETQYF.

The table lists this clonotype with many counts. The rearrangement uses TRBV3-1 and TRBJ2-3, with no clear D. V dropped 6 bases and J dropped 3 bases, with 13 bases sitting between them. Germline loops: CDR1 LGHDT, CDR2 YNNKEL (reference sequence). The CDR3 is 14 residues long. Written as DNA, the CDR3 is TGTGCCAGCAGTCAACTTTCGAGGACAGATACGCAGTATTTT. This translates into CASSQLSRTDTQYF.